This T cell receptor beta chain came from a study of blood T cell repertoires in COVID-19 (dated by TCRdb to the early 2020s). With respect to the entire study: Samples covering the acute and convalescent phases of COVID-19 were provided by collaborators in the United States, Italy and Spain. The material from the prospective study consisted of cDNA or gDNA derived from T cells, B-cell-depleted T cells, or PBMCs. The dataset comprised deeply sampled blood TCRbeta repertoires from subjects exposed to, actively infected with, or recovered from COVID-19. The repertoires were released in a freely available public database intended as a resource for research on the immune response to SARS-CoV-2. Samples came from the ongoing ImmuneRACE study (first 160 participants) plus 1,254 subjects from 6 global collaborators. Sample metadata almost always included a de-identified subject ID, COVID-19 status, age in years and sex. HLA class I and class II types, where available, came from metadata supplied by the sample provider rather than from assay-based typing.

Beyond this particular receptor, the publication reports: The amount of clinical and demographic metadata varied by source and participant and was provided uncurated.

Concerning this clone itself: The clone's antigen remains unknown. No much larger clone is present one base from it, and per-base qualities are unavailable.

TCRbeta CDR3 regions were amplified from genomic DNA using the immunoSEQ Assay, a bias-controlled multiplex PCR. Per the original workflow: Within the assay, amplification of reference gene primers was used to estimate how many nucleated cells each sample contained. Sequence reads were collapsed and filtered to measure the absolute abundance of every unique TCRbeta CDR3 rearrangement. For each sample, productive Simpson clonality was calculated as the square root of Simpson's diversity index across productive rearrangements. TCRdb took over this immuneACCESS table, retaining in-frame rearrangements with V and J assigned. Such tables are incomplete; in checked studies, under half of the missing clones stem from an unresolved V gene, and the remainder is unexplained. Clone size and V and J calls were adopted from that table, with D and trimming inferred from the DNA. Within this sample are hundreds of thousands of clones, with approximately 80% of them counted one time only. 6% to 8% of the sample comes from the top ten.

One collaborating source in Seattle enrolled patients during active infection and followed them longitudinally through the course of disease. Each collaborating institution followed its own protocols to collect whole blood in K2EDTA tubes. For TCRbeta analysis, collaborators shipped samples in one of three forms: frozen whole blood, isolated PBMCs, or DNA extracted from either of those sample types. Sequencing was done on a sample of peripheral blood. This clonotype was sampled from a woman aged 80 or over with COVID-19, enrolled during active disease.

The CDR3 amino acid sequence is: CASSSGQGLYGYTF. In nucleotides, the sequence is TGTGCCAGCAGCTCGGGACAGGGGCTATATGGCTACACCTTC. Recombination linked TRBV7-2 to TRBJ1-2; 10 junctional bases match TRBD1. V ends up 4 bases short and J 5 bases short, with an unmatched junction base count of 4. From its cysteine to its phenylalanine, the CDR3 spans 14 amino acids. Just CDR3 DNA is preserved here, 42 bases in frame from base 1. CDR1 SGHTA and CDR2 FQGNSA are derived from the germline V gene.